This passage covers 25 T cell receptor beta chains from one sample sequenced in a study of cytomegalovirus exposure and HLA in healthy donors. Data came from immunoSEQ multiplex PCR; TCRdb stores just in-frame clones and leaves some out. The table includes tens of thousands of clones, roughly 96% detected once. Sequenced input: PBMCs. Source of these receptors: a man younger than 35 in good health and CMV-seronegative.

V is TRBV7-9 and J is TRBJ2-3, with D perhaps matching TRBD1 (6 bases). Germline V gene data show CDR1 as SEHNR and CDR2 as FQNEAQ (reference sequence). CDR3 size: 14 residues. V shed 3 bases and J shed 4 bases, with 11 bases lying between them. The CDR3, as DNA: TGTGCCAGCAGCTTCACAGGGAGAGCAGATACGCAGTATTTT. Translated: CASSFTGRADTQYF.

The rearrangement uses TRBV29-1 and TRBJ2-4; D possibly corresponds to TRBD2 (7 bases). In germline, CDR1 is SQVTM, CDR2 ANQGSEA. The CDR3 sequence is 14 residues long. The ends were cut back, 4 bases at V and 3 bases at J, with 13 bases in the middle. The CDR3 region is CSVGNREGKNIQYF. The CDR3 DNA reads as TGCAGCGTTGGAAACAGGGAGGGCAAAAACATTCAGTACTTC.

DNA of the CDR3: TGTGCCAGCAGCCAGGGACAGGGGGGCTATGGCTACACCTTC. Translating gives CASSQGQGGYGYTF. The chain joins TRBV7-3 to TRBJ1-2, with 11 nucleotides matching TRBD1. V lost 5 bases and J lost 4; bases outside the gene matches: 3. Per germline, CDR1 SGHTA and CDR2 FQGTGA. This CDR3 spans 14 amino acids.

The chain joins TRBV2 to TRBJ1-1; the match to TRBD1 covers 11 bases. J lost 5 bases, V lost 7 bases, and 6 bases had no gene match. The germline CDR1 and CDR2 sequences are SNHLY and FYNNEI. CDR3 length equals 14 residues. As DNA, the CDR3 is TGTGCCAGCATCCTCCGGGACAGGGGGACTGAAGCTTTCTTT. Residues: CASILRDRGTEAFF.

The chain combines TRBV2 with TRBJ2-2; a weak D match, TRBD1 (6 bases). Germline CDR1 is SNHLY and CDR2 is FYNNEI. This CDR3 has 14 amino acids. The V and J ends lost 8 bases and 0 bases respectively, with 10 bases between them. Here the CDR3 reads CASFEGANTGELFF. For the CDR3, the DNA is TGTGCCAGCTTTGAGGGGGCGAACACCGGGGAGCTGTTTTTT.

The V and J genes are TRBV19 and TRBJ1-5; TRBD1 might be the D (6 bases). With 7 bases removed from V and 8 bases from J, the gap between germline ends came to 15 bases. Germline values: CDR1 LNHDA, CDR2 SQIVND (reference sequence). The CDR3 sequence is 13 residues long. The CDR3 nucleotides read TGTGCCAGTAAGGTGGCTCCAGGGGAGCCCCAGCATTTT. Translated: CASKVAPGEPQHF.

V usage is TRBV11-2 and J usage is TRBJ1-3; D is unresolved. This CDR3 has 14 residues. Germline CDR1 reads SGHAT; CDR2 reads FQNNGV. V was cut by 5 bases and J by 4 bases, with 12 bases left in between. The CDR3 spells CASSGDSGGNTIYF. The CDR3 nucleotides are TGTGCCAGCAGCGGTGACTCGGGAGGAAACACCATATATTTT.

The J gene is TRBJ1-1, the V gene TRBV6-6, with D unresolved. V lost 2 bases and J lost 8, with 9 bases in between. The CDR3 loop spans 12 amino acids. Germline CDR1 and CDR2: MNHNY and SVGAGI (reference sequence). For the CDR3, the DNA is TGTGCCAGCAGTTACATAACAGAAGAAGCTTTCTTT. This codes for CASSYITEEAFF.

The chain uses TRBV7-9 and TRBJ2-7; 7 bases fit TRBD1. V lost 4 bases to trimming and J lost 2 bases; unmatched junction nucleotides: 5. The germline V gene encodes CDR1 SEHNR and CDR2 FQNEAQ (reference sequence). The CDR3 is 14 residues long. CDR3 DNA sequence: TGTGCCAGCAGCTCAGGGACAGCCGCCTACGAGCAGTACTTC. Amino acid sequence: CASSSGTAAYEQYF. Full variable domain (remainder filled in from reference TRBV7-9 and TRBJ2-7): DTGVSQNPRHKITKRGQNVTFRCDPISEHNRLYWYRQTLGQGPEFLTYFQNEAQLEKSRLLSDRFSAERPKGSFSTLEIQRTEQGDSAMYLCASSSGTAAYEQYFGPGTRLTVT.

V and J are TRBV4-1 and TRBJ1-5; D might be TRBD1 (6 bases). V gave up 1 base and J gave up 1 base, with 8 bases separating them. From germline, CDR1 is MGHRA and CDR2 YSYEKL. This CDR3 contains 15 residues. The DNA for the CDR3 is TGCGCCAGCAGCCAAGTGGGGGCCAGCAATCAGCCCCAGCATTTT. It encodes CASSQVGASNQPQHF.

V and J are TRBV19 and TRBJ1-1; 8 positions agree with TRBD1. The CDR3 spans 11 residues. The trim removed 6 bases at V and 8 bases at J, leaving 2 bases unmatched. Germline V gene lookup returns CDR1 LNHDA and CDR2 SQIVND (reference sequence). The CDR3 protein is CASSRDREAFF. In DNA, the CDR3 is TGTGCCAGTAGCCGGGACAGGGAAGCTTTCTTT.

J is TRBJ2-7 and V is TRBV30; 8 bases fit TRBD2. This CDR3 spans 13 amino acids. CDR1 and CDR2 from the germline V gene are GTSNPN and SVGIG (reference sequence). V trimming: 7 bases; J trimming: 6 bases; junction bases outside the gene matches: 11. In DNA form, the CDR3 reads TGTGCCTCGAGCGGGAGCCGCTTCTTCGAGCAGTACTTC. This codes for CASSGSRFFEQYF.

This chain links TRBV2 with TRBJ1-2, with no clear D. This CDR3 contains 14 residues. Trimming pared 4 bases from V and 4 bases from J, leaving 13 bases between. Germline V CDR1 and CDR2: SNHLY, FYNNEI. The CDR3 coding sequence is TGTGCCAGCAGTGTCCCGCAGGTGGTCTATGGCTACACCTTC. Encoded protein: CASSVPQVVYGYTF. Full variable domain (outside the CDR3, taken from reference TRBV2 and TRBJ1-2): EPEVTQTPSHQVTQMGQEVILRCVPISNHLYFYWYRQILGQKVEFLVSFYNNEISEKSEIFDDQFSVERPDGSNFTLKIRSTKLEDSAMYFCASSVPQVVYGYTFGSGTRLTVV.

The chain employs TRBV30 and TRBJ2-1; 7 bases align to TRBD2. CDR3 length: 14 amino acids. Germline V gives CDR1 GTSNPN, CDR2 SVGIG (reference sequence). With 3 bases clipped from V and 4 bases from J, the junction kept 6 bases outside the gene matches. CDR3 residues: CAWRQSGIYNEQFF. As DNA, the CDR3 is TGTGCCTGGAGGCAGAGCGGGATATACAATGAGCAGTTCTTC.

The chain uses TRBV11-3 and TRBJ1-2; TRBD1 matches at 8 bases. The V segment lost 5 bases and the J segment 5 bases; nucleotides outside the gene matches: 7. This CDR3 is 14 amino acids long. CDR1 is SGHNT and CDR2 is YENEEA in the germline V gene. This CDR3 is CASSQTGVDYGYTF. The CDR3 DNA is TGTGCCAGCAGCCAGACAGGGGTGGATTATGGCTACACCTTC.

The gene calls are TRBV10-3 and TRBJ1-2; a weak D match, TRBD1 (5 bases). Trimming cost V 10 bases and J 4 bases, with 25 bases left between them. The germline V gene encodes CDR1 ENHRY and CDR2 SYGVKD. The CDR3 extends over 16 amino acids. The CDR3: CATLEGLGSGGYGYTF. The CDR3 DNA follows: TGTGCCACTCTAGAAGGGTTGGGCAGCGGGGGCTATGGCTACACCTTC.

This rearrangement joins TRBV6-1 to TRBJ2-5; maybe TRBD1 (6 bases). Per germline, CDR1 MNHNS and CDR2 SASEGT. V was shortened by 4 bases and J by 1 base, with 7 bases between the two germline ends. There are 13 residues in the CDR3. CDR3 sequence reads: CASSGDIQETQYF. The CDR3 DNA is TGTGCCAGCAGTGGGGACATCCAAGAGACCCAGTACTTC.

This clone came up once. The chain links TRBV7-9 to TRBJ2-5, with 9 bases lining up with TRBD1. From germline, CDR1 is SEHNR and CDR2 FQNEAQ (reference sequence). V shed 8 bases and J 4 bases; nucleotides not matched to a gene: 8. The length of the CDR3 is 14 residues. CDR3 loop: CASGSGQGIETQYF. The CDR3 DNA sequence: TGTGCCAGCGGCTCGGGACAGGGTATAGAGACCCAGTACTTC.

Remarks on this clone: At the DNA level, this CDR3 is encoded by other sequences in the same sample as well. The rearrangement joins TRBV20-1 to TRBJ1-1, with 7 bases aligning to TRBD1. CDR3 length: 11 residues. Trimming took 6 bases from V and 6 from J; bases not matched to a gene: 4. From germline, CDR1 is DFQATT and CDR2 SNEGSKA (reference sequence). Here the CDR3 reads CSARDSPEAFF. CDR3 bases: TGCAGTGCCCGGGACAGCCCTGAAGCTTTCTTT.

The rearrangement joins TRBV6-1 to TRBJ1-5; D uncertain. Germline CDR1 is MNHNS and CDR2 is SASEGT. The V and J ends lost 2 bases and 3 bases respectively, with 11 bases between them. This CDR3 is built from 15 residues. The CDR3 here is CASSELGYDNQPQHF. DNA of the CDR3: TGTGCCAGCAGTGAACTCGGTTACGACAATCAGCCCCAGCATTTT.

V and J are TRBV11-2 and TRBJ2-5; D call uncertain. Trimming removed 5 bases from V and 0 bases from J, with 16 bases in between. Per germline, CDR1 SGHAT and CDR2 FQNNGV. The CDR3 consists of 16 residues. CDR3 sequence: CASSMGLQSYQETQYF. The CDR3 DNA reads as TGTGCCAGCAGCATGGGTTTACAGTCGTACCAAGAGACCCAGTACTTC.

As DNA, the CDR3 is TGTGCCAGTAGTATGGACGGGAAGGGCGAGCAGTACTTC. Translated: CASSMDGKGEQYF. The V call is TRBV19, the J call TRBJ2-7, with D possibly matching TRBD2 (5 bases). Per germline, CDR1 LNHDA and CDR2 SQIVND (reference sequence). Trimming pared 3 bases from V and 6 bases from J, leaving 12 bases between. This CDR3 is built from 13 residues.

The J gene is TRBJ1-1, the V gene TRBV5-8; weak D call: TRBD1 (5 bases). In germline, CDR1 is SGHTS, CDR2 YDEGEE. The CDR3 length is 13 residues. V lost 3 bases and J lost 5, with 11 bases in between. CDR3 DNA: TGTGCCAGCAGCTACAGCAGGGTAACTGAAGCTTTCTTT. It specifies CASSYSRVTEAFF.

The gene calls are TRBV20-1 and TRBJ2-7; D is undetermined. This CDR3 region has 11 residues. The V gene's germline CDR1 is DFQATT and CDR2 SNEGSKA (reference sequence). V lost 6 bases and J 0 bases, leaving 6 bases between the germline ends. CDR3 region: CSALSSYEQYF. In DNA form, the CDR3 reads TGCAGTGCCCTAAGCTCCTACGAGCAGTACTTC.

This CDR3 reads CASSTRDRGNTGELFF. Here the CDR3 DNA reads TGTGCCAGCAGCACTAGGGACAGGGGTAACACCGGGGAGCTGTTTTTT. V is TRBV9 and J is TRBJ2-2, with 10 nucleotides matching TRBD1. CDR1 is SGDLS, CDR2 YYNGEE, per germline. CDR3 length: 16 amino acids. J gave up 2 bases and V 4 bases, and 5 bases lay outside the gene matches.